The 23 T cell receptor beta chains below were found in one sample sequenced in a study of immune characteristics of hereditary and idiopathic chronic pancreatitis. The pancreas tissue came from patients undergoing total pancreatectomy with islet autotransplantation. Sequencing was performed with immunoSEQ multiplex PCR; in TCRdb, only in-frame clones are kept and a portion is missing. The repertoire holds some 15,000 clones, with 73% as singletons. Sequenced material: pancreas tissue with hereditary chronic pancreatitis. These receptors all stem from a human donor with chronic pancreatitis.

The V call is TRBV28, the J call TRBJ1-5; 8 bases are a match to TRBD1. This CDR3 contains 13 residues. V was pared by 6 bases and J by 4 bases, with 2 bases of the junction left unmatched. Germline CDR1 reads MDHEN; CDR2 reads SYDVKM. The CDR3 loop is CASRDRVNQPQHF. CDR3 nucleotides: TGTGCCAGCAGGGACAGGGTAAATCAGCCCCAGCATTTT.

The rearrangement links TRBV3-1 (or the pseudogene TRBV3-2) to TRBJ1-2; D is possibly TRBD1 (5 bases). Germline V gene sequence: CDR1 LGHDT, CDR2 YNNKEL (reference sequence). The V end was cut by 4 bases, the J end by 7 bases, with 19 bases between. The CDR3 loop spans 15 amino acids. CDR3 region: CASSLASSGGIGYTF. In DNA form, the CDR3 reads TGTGCCAGCAGCCTAGCCTCCTCGGGGGGGATTGGCTACACCTTC.

The chain uses TRBV20-1 and TRBJ1-1; D is uncertain. The germline V gene encodes CDR1 DFQATT and CDR2 SNEGSKA (reference sequence). This CDR3 has 11 amino acids. Trimming left V 5 bases short and J 7 bases short, with 11 bases between. The chain's CDR3 is CSAGNSIEAFF. The CDR3 nucleotides are TGCAGTGCTGGAAACAGCATTGAAGCTTTCTTT.

This rearrangement joins TRBV30 to TRBJ2-1; D is ambiguous. Germline V gene sequence: CDR1 GTSNPN, CDR2 SVGIG (reference sequence). Trimming removed 2 bases at V and 5 bases at J, with 7 bases between. This CDR3 contains 12 residues. The CDR3 loop reads CAWSFYDNEQFF. DNA of the CDR3: TGTGCCTGGAGTTTCTATGACAATGAGCAGTTCTTC.

The V gene is TRBV5-6, the J gene TRBJ2-7; TRBD2 agrees at 7 bases. Unmatched junction bases numbered 4, after V lost 6 bases and J lost 7 bases. Germline V CDR1 and CDR2: SGHDT, YYEEEE. The CDR3 spans 11 residues. CDR3 coding DNA: TGTGCCAGCACCCTCGGGGGGGAGCAGTACTTC. It specifies CASTLGGEQYF.

The chain recombines TRBV2 with TRBJ1-4, with a possible D match to TRBD1 (5 bases). The V gene's germline CDR1 is SNHLY and CDR2 FYNNEI. The CDR3 has 14 amino acids. V was cut by 0 bases and J by 5 bases, with 7 bases left in between. This chain's CDR3 is CASSEAHRNEKLFF. The CDR3 DNA is TGTGCCAGCAGTGAAGCACACAGGAATGAAAAACTGTTTTTT.

J is TRBJ1-2 and V is TRBV7-2, with D perhaps TRBD1 (6 bases). Germline V gene lookup returns CDR1 SGHTA and CDR2 FQGNSA. The length of the CDR3 is 17 residues. V dropped 7 bases and J dropped 5 bases, with 26 bases sitting between them. CDR3 amino acids: CASNDLGQQGALYGYTF. The CDR3 nucleotides read TGTGCCAGCAACGATTTGGGGCAACAGGGAGCGCTATATGGCTACACCTTC.

The gene calls are TRBV6-5 and TRBJ1-6; perhaps TRBD1 as D (6 bases). The ends were cut back, 6 bases at V and 5 bases at J, with 14 bases in the middle. Germline CDR1 reads MNHEY; CDR2 reads SVGAGI. This CDR3 is 15 amino acids long. The CDR3 sequence is CASREDSNDNSPLHF. For the CDR3, the DNA is TGTGCCAGCAGGGAGGACAGCAATGATAATTCACCCCTCCACTTT.

The genes are TRBV14 and TRBJ2-2, with TRBD2 matching over 10 bases. Germline CDR1 reads SGHDN; CDR2 reads FVKESK. The CDR3 spans 15 residues. Germline trimming cut 5 bases from V and 6 bases from J; bases unmatched to any gene: 6. In DNA form, the CDR3 reads TGTGCCAGCAGCTCCCTAGCGGGAGCGGCCGGGGAGCTGTTTTTT. Protein product: CASSSLAGAAGELFF. The whole variable domain, filled in from reference TRBV14 and TRBJ2-2, reads EAGVTQFPSHSVIEKGQTVTLRCDPISGHDNLYWYRRVMGKEIKFLLHFVKESKQDESGMPNNRFLAERTGGTYSTLKVQPAELEDSGVYFCASSSLAGAAGELFFGEGSRLTVL.

The chain combines TRBV13 with TRBJ1-5; 10 bases are a match to TRBD1. The CDR3 covers 15 residues. V shed 4 bases and J 2 bases; nucleotides not matched to a gene: 2. CDR1 is PRHDT, CDR2 FYEKMQ, per germline (reference sequence). CDR3 sequence: CASSSGTGGNQPQHF. In DNA, the CDR3 is TGTGCCAGCAGCTCAGGGACAGGGGGCAATCAGCCCCAGCATTTT.

The chain links TRBV6-4 to TRBJ2-1; 10 bases map to TRBD1. Germline V lookup: CDR1 MRHNA, CDR2 SNTAGT. CDR3 size: 14 residues. V trimming: 6 bases; J trimming: 8 bases; junction bases outside the gene matches: 7. The CDR3 reads CASSRDRGPYEQFF. The CDR3 DNA is TGTGCCAGCAGCCGGGACAGGGGCCCTTATGAGCAGTTCTTC.

The chain is built from TRBV7-2 and TRBJ1-1; D call uncertain. Germline assignment: CDR1 SGHTA and CDR2 FQGNSA. CDR3 length: 13 residues. Trimming shortened V by 5 bases and J by 5 bases, and 12 bases separated the two germline ends. Here the CDR3 reads CASSPGRRTEAFF. Written as DNA, the CDR3 is TGTGCCAGCAGCCCCGGCCGGAGGACTGAAGCTTTCTTT. Using reference TRBV7-2 and TRBJ1-1 for the parts outside the CDR3, the full variable domain is GAGVSQSPSNKVTEKGKDVELRCDPISGHTALYWYRQSLGQGLEFLIYFQGNSAPDKSGLPSDRFSAERTGGSVSTLTIQRTQQEDSAVYLCASSPGRRTEAFFGQGTRLTVV.

The rearrangement links TRBV28 to TRBJ2-3; 7 positions agree with TRBD2. Germline-derived CDR1 and CDR2 are MDHEN and SYDVKM. Trimming took 2 bases from V and 3 from J; bases not matched to a gene: 8. The CDR3 totals 16 residues. The CDR3 reads CASSLVGGSLTDTQYF. The CDR3 DNA reads TGTGCCAGCAGTTTAGTAGGCGGGAGTCTGACAGATACGCAGTATTTT.

The J gene is TRBJ2-5, the V gene TRBV14; no reliable D call. CDR3 length: 13 amino acids. Germline lookup yields CDR1 SGHDN and CDR2 FVKESK. With 4 bases removed from V and 5 bases from J, the gap between germline ends came to 11 bases. The CDR3 nucleotides are TGTGCCAGCAGCCCGACCGGATGGGAGACCCAGTACTTC. The encoded protein is CASSPTGWETQYF. Variable domain in full (rest from reference TRBV14 and TRBJ2-5): EAGVTQFPSHSVIEKGQTVTLRCDPISGHDNLYWYRRVMGKEIKFLLHFVKESKQDESGMPNNRFLAERTGGTYSTLKVQPAELEDSGVYFCASSPTGWETQYFGPGTRLLVL.

V is TRBV19 and J is TRBJ1-3; D gene unclear. Germline CDR1 and CDR2: LNHDA and SQIVND (reference sequence). V was clipped by 5 bases and J by 4 bases, with 9 bases between them. The CDR3 is 13 residues long. CDR3 protein: CASSDLTGNTIYF. CDR3 in DNA: TGTGCCAGTAGTGACCTCACCGGAAACACCATATATTTT.

The chain employs TRBV24-1 and TRBJ1-2; 8 bases are shared with TRBD1. J was trimmed by 6 bases and V by 9 bases; bases with no gene match: 5. CDR1 is KGHDR and CDR2 is SFDVKD in the germline V gene. The CDR3 spans 12 residues. DNA for the CDR3: TGTGCCACCTCCGGGACAGGTAATGGCTACACCTTC. Residues: CATSGTGNGYTF.

V usage is TRBV28 and J usage is TRBJ1-4; D possibly corresponds to TRBD1 (5 bases). Trimming stripped 5 bases from V and 8 bases from J, with 18 bases between. The CDR3 has 15 residues. Germline V gene data show CDR1 as MDHEN and CDR2 as SYDVKM. CDR3 nucleotide sequence: TGTGCCAGCAGTCACAACCCGGGACTCAACGAAAAACTGTTTTTT. Amino acid sequence: CASSHNPGLNEKLFF.

The rearrangement links TRBV14 to TRBJ1-1; D uncertain. V shed 1 base and J shed 0 bases, with 9 bases lying between them. Per germline, CDR1 SGHDN and CDR2 FVKESK. The CDR3 sequence is 15 residues long. The CDR3 bases are TGTGCCAGCAGCCAAGTTGTGGGTTTGAACACTGAAGCTTTCTTT. It codes for CASSQVVGLNTEAFF. Filled out from reference TRBV14 and TRBJ1-1, the complete variable domain reads EAGVTQFPSHSVIEKGQTVTLRCDPISGHDNLYWYRRVMGKEIKFLLHFVKESKQDESGMPNNRFLAERTGGTYSTLKVQPAELEDSGVYFCASSQVVGLNTEAFFGQGTRLTVV.

The genes are TRBV28 and TRBJ1-1; D perhaps matches TRBD1 (5 bases). Germline V gives CDR1 MDHEN, CDR2 SYDVKM. The V gene lost 7 bases and the J gene lost 4 bases, with 13 bases spanning the gap. The CDR3 spans 13 residues. As DNA, the CDR3 is TGTGCCAGCAATTTTGGGGGGAGCACTGAAGCTTTCTTT. Amino acids: CASNFGGSTEAFF. Drawing the rest from reference TRBV28 and TRBJ1-1, the complete variable domain is DVKVTQSSRYLVKRTGEKVFLECVQDMDHENMFWYRQDPGLGLRLIYFSYDVKMKEKGDIPEGYSVSREKKERFSLILESASTNQTSMYLCASNFGGSTEAFFGQGTRLTVV.

This clone was seen only a few times. V gene TRBV6-5 combines with J gene TRBJ1-6, with 9 bases matching TRBD1. The length of the CDR3 is 14 residues. CDR1 and CDR2 (germline): MNHEY, SVGAGI. Trimming at V came to 6 bases and at J to 7 bases, leaving 4 bases not matched to a gene. The CDR3 DNA reads as TGTGCCAGCAGGACCGGGACAGGGAATTCACCCCTCCACTTT. The encoded protein is CASRTGTGNSPLHF.

This chain uses TRBV6-4 with TRBJ2-3; a possible D gene is TRBD2 (5 bases). The CDR3 covers 14 residues. Germline V gives CDR1 MRHNA, CDR2 SNTAGT. V lost 4 bases, J lost 2 bases, and 10 bases lay in between. CDR3 sequence reads: CASSAEGDTDTQYF. In DNA form, the CDR3 reads TGTGCCAGCAGTGCCGAGGGAGACACAGATACGCAGTATTTT.

The chain has TRBV12-2 and TRBJ1-2; the table's TRBD1 call for D was not verified on the DNA. TRBV12-2 is a known pseudogene. CDR3 length: 14 residues. CDR3 bases: TGTGCAAGTCGCTGGACAGGGGGTAACTATGGCTACACCTTC. Its protein is CASRWTGGNYGYTF.

The chain joins TRBV7-2 to TRBJ2-7; perhaps D is TRBD1 or TRBD2 (6 bases each). V lost 0 bases, J lost 7 bases, and 16 bases lay in between. There are 15 residues in the CDR3. Germline CDR1 SGHTA, CDR2 FQGNSA. CDR3 DNA sequence: TGTGCCAGCAGCTTAGCTCTGGGGGGCCTTGGGGAGCAGTACTTC. Translation gives CASSLALGGLGEQYF.